Given below is one T cell receptor beta chain in context. Its antigen is as yet unknown. Profiling relied on immunoSEQ multiplex PCR, and the TCRdb table lists in-frame clones only, not all of them. The sample includes 84,000 or so clones, 80% to 95% of them seen just once. The data were obtained in a study of PD-1 blockade in classical Hodgkin lymphoma. Whole-study results and caveats: CD4+ TCR diversity climbed significantly by C4D1, unlike CD8+ TCR diversity. Before treatment, TCR diversity in newly diagnosed patients was reportedly lower than in healthy donors.

Every patient was affected by relapse after autologous stem cell transplantation, while exposure to brentuximab vedotin was not uniform. The CDR3 covers 11 residues. Germline CDR1 is MNHEY and CDR2 is SVGAGI. V dropped 5 bases and J dropped 1 base, with 2 bases sitting between them. This chain links TRBV6-5 with TRBJ1-1; D is undetermined. The clonotype was recovered from a human donor with classical Hodgkin lymphoma. The source material was peripheral blood mononuclear cells (PBMCs), sampled before the second cycle of nivolumab. The CDR3 bases are TGTGCCAGCAGTAGGAACACTGAAGCTTTCTTT. Amino acids: CASSRNTEAFF.